This T cell receptor (beta chain) was observed in a study of T cells after yellow fever vaccination (dated by TCRdb to about 2019). At the level of the whole study: The SMART-Seq v4 Ultra Low Input RNA kit was used to prepare libraries from fractions with low cell numbers. To track T-cell clones before and after primary and booster YFV17D yellow fever vaccination, bulk TCR alpha and beta repertoires were sequenced longitudinally. The cohort comprised two healthy male donors, one aged 18 to 30 and one aged 30 to 40 years. Blood was collected at multiple timepoints before and after primary and secondary immunization, and bulk PBMC replicates and cell subsets were isolated. General conclusions and limits of the study: A small share of clonotypes was detected in both CD4 and CD8 compartments, with the overlap likely arising from convergent recombination. Only a couple of donors were included in the study, so the extent to which the findings can be generalized is limited. FACS-sorted repertoires could contain abundant contaminating clonotypes from the bulk population, so computational filtering was required. After the booster, most clones that had expanded after primary vaccination were detected again (about 97% of CD4 and about 88% of CD8), suggesting broad maintenance of memory. The secondary T-cell response was weaker than the primary response but faster, peaking on day 5 instead of day 15.

This specimen's treatment or condition label, interpreted: live attenuated yellow fever vaccine strain. Two biological replicates of bulk PBMCs were collected at each blood-draw timepoint. A standard Ficoll-Paque protocol was used to isolate PBMCs from peripheral blood. TriZol was used to extract RNA from bulk PBMCs, from CD4 and CD8 fractions, and from dextramer-positive and dextramer-negative fractions. This clonotype came up a few times. No antigen is known for it. No much larger clonotype is one base removed from it; base qualities were not supplied. TCRdb lists the instrument as Illumina NovaSeq 6000. Synthesis of TCR cDNA relied on 5'RACE template switching, a step that introduced a universal primer site along with unique molecular identifiers. Priming for cDNA synthesis came from both the TCR alpha and TCR beta constant segments. Two PCR steps were used to amplify libraries, with sample barcodes and sequencing adapters being added in the second step. Sequencing of libraries was performed on Illumina HiSeq 2500 (2x100 bp) or NovaSeq (2x150 bp). Per the authors' processing: MIGEC was used to demultiplex reads and collapse the reads into UMI consensus sequences, and MiXCR was used for V(D)J alignment. Clonotypes responding to the vaccine were identified with edgeR on replicate PBMC samples, with the criteria of FDR below 0.01 and a log2 fold change above 5 up to day 15. Each bulk clonotype received a CD4 or CD8 identity based on whether the sequenced CD4 or CD8 repertoire contained that clonotype at higher abundance. Starting from the raw public reads, TCRdb applied fastp trimming at Q25, assembled clones with MiXCR and retained in-frame beta chains. When rows share a CDR3 protein, they turn into one entry using the most common DNA and genes. TCRdb, rather than the study authors, made the V and J calls. The sample records some 420,000 distinct CDR3 sequences, 18% of which are singletons. The ten biggest clones cover 18% of the sample.

The clonotype originates from a man between 18 and 29 years old who received the YFV17D yellow fever vaccine. This specimen consisted of PBMCs, obtained before the yellow fever booster vaccination.

The DNA is as follows: TGTGCCAGCTCACCCGGGACCAACACAGATACGCAGTATTTT. Translated, this gives CASSPGTNTDTQYF. Here the chain combines TRBV18 and TRBJ2-3; the D segment might be TRBD1 or TRBD2, since each matches 5 bases. V and J lose 3 bases and 2 bases, and a span of 9 bases separates them. The CDR3 numbers 14 residues from cysteine through phenylalanine. The retained sequence is limited to the CDR3, 42 bases, with the frame set at the first base. From the germline V gene, CDR1 is KGHSH and CDR2 is LQKENI.